A single sample is the source of the 11 T cell receptor beta chains below, sequenced in a study of blood T cell repertoires in COVID-19 (TCRdb year 2020). Libraries were constructed by the immunoSEQ multiplex PCR assay. The table comes from immuneACCESS by way of TCRdb, which keeps in-frame sequences with V and J called. Part of the clones is missing from these tables; in studies checked, under half for an unresolved V gene and the rest for unknown reasons. In all, the sample holds roughly 56,000 clones, and nearly 95% of those were seen once. Clones ranked in the top ten supply under 5.5% of the sample. The sequenced sample consisted of peripheral blood. These receptors all stem from a man in his fifties with active COVID-19.

The chain combines TRBV27 with TRBJ2-7; tentative D call: TRBD1 (6 bases). Germline V gives CDR1 MNHEY, CDR2 SMNVEV (reference sequence). Trimming took off 3 bases at V and 0 bases at J, with 15 bases between the two ends. CDR3 length: 16 residues. CDR3 in amino acids: CASSFEAGVPSYEQYF. In nucleotides, the CDR3 is TGTGCCAGCAGTTTCGAGGCAGGGGTCCCCTCCTACGAGCAGTACTTC.

CDR3 in amino acids: CASHQDLNSPLHF. The DNA for the CDR3 is TGTGCCAGCCACCAGGATCTAAATTCACCCCTCCACTTT. V is TRBV6-5 and J is TRBJ1-6; D is unclear. V was clipped by 8 bases and J by 7 bases, with 12 bases between them. The germline V gene has CDR1 MNHEY and CDR2 SVGAGI. The CDR3 contains 13 residues.

The chain joins TRBV10-3 to TRBJ1-2; possible D gene TRBD1, 5 bases. The CDR3 has 13 residues. V lost 4 bases and J lost 3, with 9 bases in between. The germline CDR1 and CDR2 sequences are ENHRY and SYGVKD. DNA of the CDR3: TGTGCCATCAGTGGACAGCGAGACTATGGCTACACCTTC. Translation gives CAISGQRDYGYTF.

The table lists this clone with a few counts. The chain is built from TRBV18 and TRBJ1-1; D call uncertain. Germline CDR1 is KGHSH and CDR2 is LQKENI. This CDR3 region has 14 residues. The V gene lost 2 bases and the J gene lost 0 bases, with 7 bases spanning the gap. The CDR3 sequence is CASSPKSLNTEAFF. In DNA, the CDR3 is TGTGCCAGCTCACCAAAATCCTTGAACACTGAAGCTTTCTTT.

This clone was counted once. The J gene is TRBJ2-2, the V gene TRBV9; possibly TRBD2 for D (6 bases). The CDR3 is 15 residues long. V lost 2 bases and J lost 3, with 11 bases in between. Per germline, CDR1 SGDLS and CDR2 YYNGEE. The CDR3 nucleotides are TGTGCCAGCAGCGTTGGGGAGGCGGACACCGGGGAGCTGTTTTTT. Protein sequence: CASSVGEADTGELFF.

This chain joins TRBV28 and TRBJ1-1; D call uncertain. Germline V lookup: CDR1 MDHEN, CDR2 SYDVKM. This CDR3 has 12 residues. V was clipped by 7 bases and J by 3 bases, with 9 bases between them. The CDR3 reads CASMGRHTEAFF. CDR3 coding DNA: TGTGCCAGCATGGGGAGGCACACTGAAGCTTTCTTT.

V is TRBV6-1 and J is TRBJ1-3; D call uncertain. The V and J ends lost 2 bases and 0 bases respectively, with 14 bases between them. There are 17 residues in the CDR3. The germline V gene has CDR1 MNHNS and CDR2 SASEGT. CDR3 protein: CASSEKAGVDSGNTIYF. In nucleotides, the CDR3 is TGTGCCAGCAGTGAAAAGGCGGGCGTAGACTCTGGAAACACCATATATTTT.

V usage is TRBV9 and J usage is TRBJ2-1; D remains unclear. The CDR3 contains 17 residues. With 0 bases removed from V and 9 bases from J, the gap between germline ends came to 22 bases. CDR1 is SGDLS and CDR2 is YYNGEE in the germline V gene. DNA for the CDR3: TGTGCCAGCAGCGTAGGGCGGTATCGCGGTCTTTTGGGTGAGCAGTTCTTC. Residues: CASSVGRYRGLLGEQFF.

This chain joins TRBV7-2 and TRBJ2-5; TRBD1 aligns across 11 bases. CDR3 length: 14 amino acids. Germline V CDR1 and CDR2: SGHTA, FQGNSA. Trimming removed 5 bases from V and 4 bases from J; junction bases left unmatched: 3. CDR3 sequence reads: CASSLGTGGETQYF. The CDR3 DNA sequence: TGTGCCAGCAGCCTAGGGACAGGGGGAGAGACCCAGTACTTC.

The chain uses TRBV19 and TRBJ2-7; tentative D call: TRBD1 (6 bases). The CDR3 is made up of 13 amino acids. V was trimmed by 10 bases and J by 4 bases, leaving 17 bases between them. Looked up from germline, CDR1 is LNHDA and CDR2 is SQIVND (reference sequence). This chain's CDR3 is CATSRDKFYEQYF. CDR3 sequence (DNA): TGTGCCACCAGCCGGGACAAGTTTTACGAGCAGTACTTC.

The V call is TRBV3-1 (or the pseudogene TRBV3-2), the J call TRBJ1-2; D ambiguous. This CDR3 has 12 amino acids. The germline CDR1 and CDR2 sequences are LGHDT and YNNKEL (reference sequence). Trimming removed 4 bases at V and 4 bases at J, with 7 bases between. The chain's CDR3 is CASSPGSYGYTF. For the CDR3, the DNA is TGTGCCAGCAGCCCGGGATCCTATGGCTACACCTTC.